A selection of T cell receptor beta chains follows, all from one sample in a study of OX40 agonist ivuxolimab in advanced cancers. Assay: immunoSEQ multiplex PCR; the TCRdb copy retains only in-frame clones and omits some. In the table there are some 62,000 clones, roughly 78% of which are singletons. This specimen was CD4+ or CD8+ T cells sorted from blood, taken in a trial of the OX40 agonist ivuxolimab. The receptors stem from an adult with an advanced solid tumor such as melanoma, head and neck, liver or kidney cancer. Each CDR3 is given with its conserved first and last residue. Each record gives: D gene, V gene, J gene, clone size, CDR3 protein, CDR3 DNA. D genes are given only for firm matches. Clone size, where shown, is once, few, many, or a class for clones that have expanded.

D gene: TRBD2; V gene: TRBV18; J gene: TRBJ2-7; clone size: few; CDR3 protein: CASSPETSGLGQYF; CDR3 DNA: TGTGCCAGCTCACCAGAGACTAGCGGATTAGGGCAGTACTTC
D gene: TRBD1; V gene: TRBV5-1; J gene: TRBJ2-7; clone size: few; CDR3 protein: CASSSRGQSSYEQYF; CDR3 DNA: TGCGCCAGCAGCTCGAGGGGACAGAGCTCCTACGAGCAGTACTTC
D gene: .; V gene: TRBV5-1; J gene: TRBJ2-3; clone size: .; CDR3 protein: CASSPELELTQYF; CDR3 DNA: TGCGCCAGCAGCCCCGAGTTGGAGTTGACGCAGTATTTT
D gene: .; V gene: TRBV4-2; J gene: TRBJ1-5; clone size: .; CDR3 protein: CASSQGGDGNQPQHF; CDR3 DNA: TGTGCCAGCAGCCAAGGGGGGGATGGCAATCAGCCCCAGCATTTT
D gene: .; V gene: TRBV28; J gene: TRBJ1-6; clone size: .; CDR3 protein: CASSFSHNNSPLHF; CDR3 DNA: TGTGCCAGCAGTTTCTCACACAATAATTCACCCCTCCACTTT
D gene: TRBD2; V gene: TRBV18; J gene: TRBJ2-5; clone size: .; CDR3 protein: CASSPIAGGEETQYF; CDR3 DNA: TGTGCCAGCTCACCAATAGCGGGGGGAGAGGAGACCCAGTACTTC
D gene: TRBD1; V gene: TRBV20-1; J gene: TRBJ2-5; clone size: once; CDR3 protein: CSGQVQETQYF; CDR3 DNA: TGCAGCGGACAGGTCCAAGAGACCCAGTACTTC
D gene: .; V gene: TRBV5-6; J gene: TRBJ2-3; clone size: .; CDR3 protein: CASSLWRRADTQYF; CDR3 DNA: TGTGCCAGCAGCTTGTGGCGTAGGGCAGATACGCAGTATTTT
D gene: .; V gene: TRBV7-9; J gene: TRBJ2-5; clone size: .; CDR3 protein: CASSRSEETQYF; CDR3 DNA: TGTGCCAGCAGCCGAAGCGAAGAGACCCAGTACTTC
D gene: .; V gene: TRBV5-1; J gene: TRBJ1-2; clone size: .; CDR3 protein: CASSARDYGYTF; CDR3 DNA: TGCGCCAGCAGCGCCCGGGACTATGGCTACACCTTC
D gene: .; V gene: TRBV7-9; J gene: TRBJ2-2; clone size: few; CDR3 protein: CASSHRRAGTGELFF; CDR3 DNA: TGTGCCAGCAGCCACAGGCGGGCCGGTACCGGGGAGCTGTTTTTT
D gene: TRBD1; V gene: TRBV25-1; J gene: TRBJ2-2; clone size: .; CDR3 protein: CASSESRDSLLTGELFF; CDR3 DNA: TGTGCCAGCAGTGAATCCCGGGACAGTCTTCTCACCGGGGAGCTGTTTTTT
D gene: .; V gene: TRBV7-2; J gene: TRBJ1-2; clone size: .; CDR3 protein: CASDTGVYGYTF; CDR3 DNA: TGTGCCAGCGACACAGGCGTCTATGGCTACACCTTC
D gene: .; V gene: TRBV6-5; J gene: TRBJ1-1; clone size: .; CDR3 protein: CASSYSGPWNTEAFF; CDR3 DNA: TGTGCCAGCAGTTACTCCGGGCCCTGGAACACTGAAGCTTTCTTT
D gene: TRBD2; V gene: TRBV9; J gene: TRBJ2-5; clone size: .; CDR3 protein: CASSVVLAGGRETQYF; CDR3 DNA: TGTGCCAGCAGCGTAGTTCTAGCGGGGGGAAGAGAGACCCAGTACTTC
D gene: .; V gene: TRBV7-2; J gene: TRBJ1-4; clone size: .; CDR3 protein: CASSLAGSNEKLFF; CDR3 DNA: TGTGCCAGCAGCTTAGCAGGGTCTAATGAAAAACTGTTTTTT
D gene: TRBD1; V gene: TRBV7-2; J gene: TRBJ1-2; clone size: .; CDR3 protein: CASSPDRDYGYTF; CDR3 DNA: TGTGCCAGCAGCCCGGACAGGGACTATGGCTACACCTTC
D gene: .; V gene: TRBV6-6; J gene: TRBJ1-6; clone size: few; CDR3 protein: CASSYGNRQSSPLHF; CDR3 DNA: TGTGCCAGCAGTTATGGTAACAGGCAGAGTTCACCCCTCCACTTT
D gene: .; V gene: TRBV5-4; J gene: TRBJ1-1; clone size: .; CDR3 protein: CASSFGGSDTEAFF; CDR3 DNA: TGTGCCAGCAGCTTCGGAGGGTCGGACACTGAAGCTTTCTTT
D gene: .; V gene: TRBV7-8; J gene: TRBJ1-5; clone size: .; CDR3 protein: CASSLAPGEVGQPQHF; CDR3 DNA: TGTGCCAGCAGCTTAGCCCCGGGTGAAGTGGGTCAGCCCCAGCATTTT
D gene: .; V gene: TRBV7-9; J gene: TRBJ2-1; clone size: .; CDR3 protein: CASWNSGYNEQFF; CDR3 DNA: TGTGCCAGCTGGAACAGCGGCTACAATGAGCAGTTCTTC
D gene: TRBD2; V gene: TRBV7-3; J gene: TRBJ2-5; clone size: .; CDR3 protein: CASSYSGVGETQYF; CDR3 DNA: TGTGCCAGCAGCTATAGCGGGGTGGGAGAGACCCAGTACTTC
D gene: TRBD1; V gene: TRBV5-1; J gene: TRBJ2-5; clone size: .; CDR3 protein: CASSPGQGALGETQYF; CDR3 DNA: TGCGCCAGCAGCCCGGGACAGGGGGCGCTTGGCGAGACCCAGTACTTC
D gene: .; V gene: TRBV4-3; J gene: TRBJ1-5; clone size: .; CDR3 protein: CASSQGTAGNQPQHF; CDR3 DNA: TGCGCCAGCAGCCAAGGGACGGCCGGGAATCAGCCCCAGCATTTT
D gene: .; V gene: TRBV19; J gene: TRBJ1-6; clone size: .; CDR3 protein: CASSIDRPNSPLHF; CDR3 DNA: TGTGCCAGTAGTATAGATCGCCCAAATTCACCCCTCCACTTT
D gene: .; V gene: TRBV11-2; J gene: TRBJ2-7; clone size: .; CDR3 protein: CASSLGISYEQYF; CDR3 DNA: TGTGCCAGCAGCTTGGGGATCTCCTACGAGCAGTACTTC
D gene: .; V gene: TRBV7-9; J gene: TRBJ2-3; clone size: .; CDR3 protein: CASSYIQADTQYF; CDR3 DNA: TGTGCCAGCAGCTACATACAGGCAGATACGCAGTATTTT
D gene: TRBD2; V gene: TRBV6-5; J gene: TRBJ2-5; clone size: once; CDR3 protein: CASRLAMVGGEQYF; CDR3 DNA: TGTGCCAGCAGACTAGCGATGGTCGGGGGAGAGCAGTACTTC
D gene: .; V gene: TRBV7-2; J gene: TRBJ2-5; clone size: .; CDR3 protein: CASSLVPSALEETQYF; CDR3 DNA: TGTGCCAGCAGCTTAGTCCCCTCCGCGCTGGAAGAGACCCAGTACTTC
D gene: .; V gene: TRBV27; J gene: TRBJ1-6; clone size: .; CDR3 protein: CASSLDSFSSYNSPLHF; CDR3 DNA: TGTGCCAGCAGTTTAGACAGCTTTAGTTCCTATAATTCACCCCTCCACTTT
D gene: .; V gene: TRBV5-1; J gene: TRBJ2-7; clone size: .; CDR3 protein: CASSLAPTPKEQYF; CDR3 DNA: TGCGCCAGCAGCTTGGCCCCGACACCAAAAGAGCAGTACTTC
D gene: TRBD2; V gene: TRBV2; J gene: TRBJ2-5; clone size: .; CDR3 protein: CASILEGLAGKYF; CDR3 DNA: TGTGCCAGCATCCTAGAGGGACTAGCGGGGAAGTACTTC
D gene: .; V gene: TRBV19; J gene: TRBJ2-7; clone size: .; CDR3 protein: CASSMGATSYEQYF; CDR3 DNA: TGTGCCAGTAGTATGGGTGCTACCAGCTACGAGCAGTACTTC
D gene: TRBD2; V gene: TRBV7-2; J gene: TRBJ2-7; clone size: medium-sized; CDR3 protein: CASSLDPGTSYYEQYF; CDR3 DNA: TGTGCCAGCAGCCTGGATCCCGGGACTAGCTATTACGAGCAGTACTTC
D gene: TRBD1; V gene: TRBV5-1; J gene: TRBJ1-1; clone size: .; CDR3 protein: CASSFTNRGGLNTEAFF; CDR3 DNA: TGCGCCAGCAGCTTCACCAACAGGGGGGGATTGAACACTGAAGCTTTCTTT
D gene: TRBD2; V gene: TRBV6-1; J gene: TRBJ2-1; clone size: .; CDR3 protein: CASSDLGLAGGFNYNEQFF; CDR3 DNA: TGTGCCAGCAGTGACCTGGGACTAGCGGGGGGCTTCAACTACAATGAGCAGTTCTTC
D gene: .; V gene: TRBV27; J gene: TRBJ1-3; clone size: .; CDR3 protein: CASRRQGIEVGNTIYF; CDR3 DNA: TGTGCCAGCAGACGGCAAGGGATAGAGGTCGGAAACACCATATATTTT
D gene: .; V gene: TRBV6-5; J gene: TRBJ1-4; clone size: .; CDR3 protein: CASSYLAEGDEKLFF; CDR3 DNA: TGTGCCAGCAGTTATCTGGCCGAGGGGGATGAAAAACTGTTTTTT
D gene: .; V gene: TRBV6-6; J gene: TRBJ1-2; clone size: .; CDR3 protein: CASFGRDINYGYTF; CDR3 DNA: TGTGCCAGTTTCGGCCGGGACATTAACTATGGCTACACCTTC
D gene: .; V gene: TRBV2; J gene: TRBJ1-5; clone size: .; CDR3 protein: CASSENNQPQHF; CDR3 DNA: TGTGCCAGCAGTGAGAATAATCAGCCCCAGCATTTT
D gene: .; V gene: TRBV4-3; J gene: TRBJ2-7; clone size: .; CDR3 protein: CASSQDSGASYEQYF; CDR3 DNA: TGCGCCAGCAGCCAAGATTCAGGGGCCTCGTACGAGCAGTACTTC
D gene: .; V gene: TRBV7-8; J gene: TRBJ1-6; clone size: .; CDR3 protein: CASSLGLRHSPLHF; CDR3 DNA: TGTGCCAGCAGCTTAGGGCTGCGGCATTCACCCCTCCACTTT
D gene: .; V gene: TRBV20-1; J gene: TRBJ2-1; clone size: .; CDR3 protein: CSASMDLQFF; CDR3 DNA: TGCAGTGCTAGTATGGACTTGCAGTTCTTC
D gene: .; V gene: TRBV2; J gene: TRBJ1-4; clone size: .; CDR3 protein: CASRLTGSGEKLFF; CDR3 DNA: TGTGCCAGCAGGTTAACAGGGTCAGGTGAAAAACTGTTTTTT
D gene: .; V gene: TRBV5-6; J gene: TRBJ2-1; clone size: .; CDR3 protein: CASSLIGAIYNEQFF; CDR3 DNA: TGTGCCAGCAGCTTGATAGGGGCGATCTACAATGAGCAGTTCTTC
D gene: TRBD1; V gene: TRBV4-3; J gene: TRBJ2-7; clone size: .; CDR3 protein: CASSQEGTGYEQYF; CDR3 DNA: TGCGCCAGCAGCCAAGAAGGGACAGGCTACGAGCAGTACTTC
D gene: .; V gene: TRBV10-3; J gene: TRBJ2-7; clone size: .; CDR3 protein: CAISGIYGTSREQYF; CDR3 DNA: TGTGCCATCTCGGGTATATACGGAACATCGAGGGAGCAGTACTTC